This T cell receptor (beta chain) was retrieved from a study of blood T cell repertoires in COVID-19. Some clones are missing from TCRdb's copy, which holds only in-frame ones; the method was immunoSEQ multiplex PCR. The sample shows 230,000 or so clones, about 90% of them seen only once. The CDR3 spans 15 residues. Deletions cut 0 bases from V and 4 bases from J, with 13 bases between. CDR1 SGDLS and CDR2 YYNGEE come from the germline V gene. This sequence originates from a middle-aged man with active or convalescent COVID-19. The chain employs TRBV9 and TRBJ1-1; tentative D call: TRBD1 (6 bases). The sequencing input was peripheral blood. CDR3 DNA: TGTGCCAGCAGCGTAGTGCAGGGGCTGGGCACTGAAGCTTTCTTT. Its protein product is CASSVVQGLGTEAFF.